These T cell receptor beta chains were read from a single sample in a study of blood T cell repertoires in COVID-19. Sequenced by immunoSEQ multiplex PCR; TCRdb stores in-frame clones only, minus some. The profile covers tens of thousands of clones, with approximately 85% appearing a single time and around 12% taken by the ten largest. The sequencing sample was made of peripheral blood. Receptors were obtained from a human donor in a cohort sampled during active COVID-19. CDR3s include the opening cysteine and the closing phenylalanine or tryptophan. The order of the fields is V gene, D gene, clone size, J gene, CDR3 length, CDR3 protein, CDR3 DNA. A D gene is named only where the DNA matches it firmly. Clone size, where shown, is once, few, many, or a class for clones that have expanded.

TRBV4-2	TRBD2	once	TRBJ2-5	16	CASSQTSGGGQETQYF	TGTGCCAGCAGCCAAACTAGCGGGGGGGGCCAAGAGACCCAGTACTTC
TRBV19	.	.	TRBJ2-3	16	CASSSSGAWGTDTQYF	TGTGCCAGTAGTAGCTCCGGAGCTTGGGGCACAGATACGCAGTATTTT
TRBV2	TRBD2	.	TRBJ2-5	16	CASKLGTSGAKETQYF	TGTGCCAGCAAACTCGGGACTAGCGGGGCCAAAGAGACCCAGTACTTC
TRBV10-1	.	.	TRBJ2-1	13	CASSESGTGWQFF	TGCGCCAGCAGTGAGTCGGGAACAGGGTGGCAGTTCTTC
TRBV6-5	.	once	TRBJ2-1	14	CASTGVAQSNEQFF	TGTGCCAGCACCGGAGTGGCCCAAAGCAATGAGCAGTTCTTC
TRBV5-6	.	.	TRBJ1-5	17	CASSLAGGYGLTGPQHF	TGTGCCAGCAGCTTGGCCGGTGGCTACGGACTGACGGGGCCCCAGCATTTT
TRBV6-1	.	.	TRBJ1-2	14	CASSEAQGSRGYTF	TGTGCCAGCAGTGAAGCTCAGGGGAGTCGGGGCTACACCTTC
TRBV30	.	.	TRBJ1-3	14	CACTRGFSGNTIYF	TGTGCCTGTACCAGGGGATTCTCTGGAAACACCATATATTTT
TRBV7-2	TRBD2	.	TRBJ2-5	19	CASSLAEGSSGGARETQYF	TGTGCCAGCAGCTTAGCAGAGGGGTCTAGCGGGGGTGCTAGGGAGACCCAGTACTTC
TRBV18	.	.	TRBJ1-6	13	CASSPERSSPLHF	TGTGCCAGCTCACCAGAGAGGAGTTCACCCCTCCACTTT
TRBV12-1	.	.	TRBJ1-5	13	CASSFGAPVPQHF	TGTGCCAGCAGCTTTGGGGCCCCCGTGCCCCAGCATTTT
TRBV28	.	.	TRBJ1-2	15	CASSPLPSGDYGYTF	TGTGCCAGCAGTCCACTACCCTCAGGGGACTATGGCTACACCTTC
TRBV12-3/TRBV12-4	.	.	TRBJ2-1	12	CASSLAPLEQFF	TGTGCCAGCAGTTTAGCCCCCCTTGAGCAGTTCTTC
TRBV10-3	.	.	TRBJ2-1	15	CAISEAGDGDNEQFF	TGTGCCATCAGTGAAGCAGGGGATGGCGACAATGAGCAGTTCTTC
TRBV7-6	.	.	TRBJ2-7	14	CASSLTRWGYEQYF	TGTGCCAGCAGCCTGACTAGGTGGGGATACGAGCAGTACTTC
TRBV28	TRBD2	.	TRBJ2-4	13	CATTGGQRYIQYF	TGTGCCACCACGGGGGGGCAAAGGTACATTCAGTACTTC